This record concerns one T cell receptor (beta chain) sequence. In this sample, this clonotype turned up a few times. Its antigen is still unknown. No clone much larger than this one lies a single base away; base qualities are absent. This record comes from a study of T cells after yellow fever vaccination (dated 2019 in TCRdb). Looking at the study overall: Libraries from fractions with low cell numbers were prepared with the SMART-Seq v4 Ultra Low Input RNA kit. Bulk TCR alpha and beta repertoires were sequenced longitudinally to track T-cell clones before and after primary and booster YFV17D yellow fever vaccination. The cohort comprised two healthy male donors, one aged 18 to 29 and one aged 30 to 40 years. Blood samples were taken at several timepoints before and after primary and secondary immunization, and bulk PBMC replicates and cell subsets were isolated. Points the paper makes about the study in general: Because abundant contaminating clonotypes from the bulk population could be contained in FACS-sorted repertoires, computational filtering was required. Because the study included only two donors, the extent to which the findings can be generalized is limited. Most clones expanded after primary vaccination were re-detected after the booster (around 96% of CD4 and 80% to 90% of CD8), suggesting broad memory maintenance. A small share of clonotypes was detected in both CD4 and CD8 compartments, with the overlap likely arising from convergent recombination. Compared with the primary T-cell response, the secondary T-cell response was faster but weaker, reaching its peak on day 5 rather than on day 15.

Sequencing was performed on an Illumina NovaSeq 6000. Synthesis of TCR cDNA relied on 5'RACE template switching, a step that introduced a universal primer site along with unique molecular identifiers. Priming for cDNA synthesis came from both the TCR alpha and TCR beta constant segments. Library amplification involved two PCR steps, and the second step added sample barcodes and sequencing adapters. Sequencing of libraries was performed on Illumina HiSeq 2500 (2x100 bp) or NovaSeq (2x150 bp). The paper's data handling went like this. MIGEC was used to demultiplex reads and collapse the reads into UMI consensus sequences, and MiXCR was used for V(D)J alignment. Vaccine-responding clonotypes were identified with edgeR using replicate PBMC samples, with FDR below 0.01 and a log2 fold change above 5 up to day 15 being required. Each bulk clonotype was labeled CD4 or CD8 based on which sequenced repertoire, CD4 or CD8, contained the clonotype at higher abundance. TCRdb's own reprocessing of the public reads used fastp at Q25 and MiXCR and kept productive beta chains. One record per CDR3 amino acid sequence lists the most common genes and DNA. These V and J calls are TCRdb output, not the study's own analysis. The sample table holds 95,000 to 100,000 distinct CDR3 sequences, of which less than 6% were seen once. The ten largest clones take up approximately 39% of the sample.

CDR1 and CDR2 were assigned from the germline V gene (reference sequence) as MNHNY and SVGAGI. Including the terminal cysteine and phenylalanine, the CDR3 comprises 12 residues. Only the CDR3 part of the read is kept: 36 bases, read in frame from the first base. V and J are truncated by 7 bases and 4 bases respectively, leaving an intervening sequence of 10 bases. The treatment or condition label on this specimen signifies: live attenuated yellow fever vaccine strain. PBMCs were isolated from peripheral blood using a standard Ficoll-Paque protocol. Dynabeads CD4 and CD8 positive selection kits were used to isolate CD4 and CD8 T-cell fractions. TriZol was used to extract RNA from bulk PBMCs, from CD4 and CD8 fractions, and from dextramer-positive and dextramer-negative fractions.

The TCR comes from a young man who received the YFV17D yellow fever vaccine. Sequences were derived from CD8+ T cells sorted from PBMCs, sampled 10 days after the yellow fever booster vaccination. The chain joins TRBV6-6 to TRBJ1-1; possibly the D gene is TRBD1, per 5 matching bases. In nucleotides, the sequence is TGTGCCAGCACCCGGGGCGGCACTGAAGCTTTCTTT. The translation is CASTRGGTEAFF.